A selection of T cell receptor beta chains follows, all from one sample in a study of immune cell composition in non-small cell lung cancer. TCRdb's copy holds only in-frame clones and misses some; the assay was immunoSEQ multiplex PCR. Of approximately 9,000 clones listed, roughly 80% were seen once; the top ten hold roughly 12%. Sample: non-adjacent lung tissue. The receptors come from a human donor with non-small cell lung cancer. CDR3s include the opening cysteine and the closing phenylalanine or tryptophan. A D gene is named only where the DNA matches it firmly. Clone size is shown for a subset of rows, as once, few, many or a class of expanded clone.

D gene | J gene | V gene | clone size | CDR3 protein | CDR3 DNA
- | TRBJ1-1 | TRBV10-1 | once | CASSAREAREAFF | TGCGCCAGCAGTGCCAGGGAGGCTCGTGAAGCTTTCTTT
TRBD2 | TRBJ2-3 | TRBV9 | - | CASSPWASGGAGDTQYF | TGTGCCAGCAGCCCATGGGCGAGCGGGGGGGCCGGGGATACGCAGTATTTT
- | TRBJ1-5 | TRBV28 | - | CASSRERVQPQHF | TGTGCCAGCAGTCGCGAGAGGGTTCAGCCCCAGCATTTT
- | TRBJ1-2 | TRBV6-6 | - | CASSARGNGYTF | TGTGCCAGCAGCGCTAGGGGGAATGGCTACACCTTC
- | TRBJ2-5 | TRBV11-2 | - | CASSFGGAGETQYF | TGTGCCAGCAGCTTTGGGGGGGCCGGGGAGACCCAGTACTTC
- | TRBJ1-1 | TRBV4-1 | - | CASSQDPGQNTEAFF | TGCGCCAGCAGCCAAGATCCAGGGCAGAACACTGAAGCTTTCTTT
TRBD1 | TRBJ1-1 | TRBV6-5 | - | CASSSAPQGKAFF | TGTGCCAGCAGTTCGGCCCCACAGGGGAAGGCTTTCTTT
- | TRBJ1-1 | TRBV5-1 | - | CASSLGGGVRDAEAFF | TGCGCCAGCAGCTTGGGGGGCGGGGTAAGGGACGCTGAAGCTTTCTTT
- | TRBJ2-2 | TRBV27 | - | CASGANTGELFF | TGTGCCAGCGGCGCGAACACCGGGGAGCTGTTTTTT
TRBD1 | TRBJ1-6 | TRBV27 | - | CASRTVVPGQGMNTYNSPLHF | TGTGCCAGCAGGACCGTCGTCCCGGGACAGGGGATGAATACCTATAATTCACCCCTCCACTTT
- | TRBJ1-2 | TRBV28 | few | CATFYPKRTDLYGYTF | TGTGCCACTTTTTATCCAAAGCGGACAGACCTATATGGCTACACCTTC
TRBD1 | TRBJ1-5 | TRBV18 | few | CASSRQGGYSNQPQHF | TGTGCCAGCTCTCGACAGGGGGGTTATAGCAATCAGCCCCAGCATTTT
- | TRBJ1-1 | TRBV5-4 | once | CASSTLNTEAFF | TGTGCCAGCAGCACCCTCAACACTGAAGCTTTCTTT
- | TRBJ1-4 | TRBV7-8 | - | CASSFEEKLFF | TGTGCCAGCAGCTTCGAGGAAAAACTGTTTTTT
- | TRBJ2-7 | TRBV6-5 | - | CASSKIWDTAYEQYF | TGTGCCAGCAGTAAGATATGGGACACTGCCTACGAGCAGTACTTC
TRBD1 | TRBJ1-2 | TRBV28 | - | CASRVPQGAGDYGYTF | TGTGCCAGCAGGGTCCCACAGGGGGCCGGAGACTATGGCTACACCTTC
- | TRBJ1-1 | TRBV10-3 | - | CAINNGQPNTEAFF | TGTGCCATCAACAACGGACAGCCGAACACTGAAGCTTTCTTT
- | TRBJ1-1 | TRBV19 | few | CASSTTEAFF | TGTGCCAGTAGTACCACTGAAGCTTTCTTT
TRBD2 | TRBJ2-1 | TRBV9 | few | CASSVGSGGYNEQFF | TGTGCCAGCAGCGTAGGGTCGGGAGGCTACAATGAGCAGTTCTTC
- | TRBJ1-1 | TRBV25-1 | - | CASSEFKGKNTEAFF | TGTGCCAGCAGTGAATTTAAGGGTAAGAACACTGAAGCTTTCTTT
- | TRBJ2-2 | TRBV2 | - | CASGGLLNTGELFF | TGTGCCAGCGGGGGACTCCTGAACACCGGGGAGCTGTTTTTT
- | TRBJ2-7 | TRBV29-1 | - | CSVGWDLYYEQYF | TGCAGCGTCGGCTGGGACTTATACTACGAGCAGTACTTC
- | TRBJ2-3 | TRBV5-5 | - | CASSKPGTQARTDTQYF | TGTGCCAGCAGCAAACCCGGGACACAGGCCCGCACAGATACGCAGTATTTT
- | TRBJ2-2 | TRBV14 | - | CASKRTGELFF | TGTGCCAGCAAAAGGACCGGGGAGCTGTTTTTT
TRBD1 | TRBJ1-6 | TRBV18 | - | CASSRQTGGNSPLHF | TGTGCCAGCTCACGGCAGACAGGGGGCAATTCACCCCTCCACTTT
- | TRBJ2-7 | TRBV29-1 | - | CSVGLAYEQYF | TGCAGCGTTGGATTAGCGTACGAGCAGTACTTC
TRBD2 | TRBJ2-1 | TRBV7-2 | once | CASNLAGGGNEQFF | TGTGCCAGCAATCTAGCGGGGGGCGGGAATGAGCAGTTCTTC
- | TRBJ1-4 | TRBV30 | - | CAWRRGQSEGEKLFF | TGTGCCTGGAGAAGGGGCCAATCCGAAGGTGAAAAACTGTTTTTT
- | TRBJ2-2 | TRBV9 | few | CASSVIADNTGELFF | TGTGCCAGCAGCGTTATAGCGGATAACACCGGGGAGCTGTTTTTT
- | TRBJ2-7 | TRBV28 | - | CAYGGDSRYEQYF | TGTGCCTACGGAGGGGACAGTCGTTACGAGCAGTACTTC
TRBD2 | TRBJ2-7 | TRBV5-1 | - | CASSGGRRGVNEQYF | TGCGCCAGCAGTGGCGGGAGGCGGGGGGTTAACGAGCAGTACTTC
- | TRBJ1-1 | TRBV7-9 | few | CASSSTARGQNTEAFF | TGTGCCAGCAGCTCGACAGCCAGGGGCCAGAACACTGAAGCTTTCTTT
TRBD2 | TRBJ2-3 | TRBV7-9 | - | CASSPGSSGGFDTQYF | TGTGCCAGCAGCCCGGGGTCTAGCGGGGGTTTCGATACGCAGTATTTT
- | TRBJ2-6 | TRBV28 | once | CASSYRGASGANVLTF | TGTGCCAGCAGTTATAGGGGCGCCTCTGGGGCCAACGTCCTGACTTTC
TRBD2 | TRBJ2-3 | TRBV4-2 | - | CASSQGGSYTDTQYF | TGTGCCAGCAGCCAGGGAGGGAGCTACACAGATACGCAGTATTTT
- | TRBJ2-3 | TRBV7-9 | - | CASSLEGSSTDTQYF | TGTGCCAGCAGCTTAGAGGGGAGTAGCACAGATACGCAGTATTTT
TRBD2 | TRBJ2-1 | TRBV30 | - | CAWSPRTSGISDEQFF | TGTGCCTGGAGCCCCAGGACTAGCGGGATTTCGGATGAGCAGTTCTTC
TRBD2 | TRBJ2-7 | TRBV7-8 | medium-sized | CASSLGEGTSSGQYF | TGTGCCAGCAGCTTAGGGGAAGGGACTAGCTCCGGGCAGTACTTC
- | TRBJ2-7 | TRBV5-1 | - | CASSFNGPSYEQYF | TGCGCCAGCAGCTTCAACGGGCCCTCCTACGAGCAGTACTTC
- | TRBJ2-3 | TRBV4-1 | - | CASSQDRISGRPPDTQYF | TGCGCCAGCAGCCAAGATCGAATCAGCGGGCGCCCCCCAGATACGCAGTATTTT
- | TRBJ2-3 | TRBV6-5 | few | CASSYSRGGDTQYF | TGTGCCAGCAGTTATTCGCGGGGCGGGGATACGCAGTATTTT
- | TRBJ1-2 | TRBV6-5 | - | CASRPGEGLYGYTF | TGTGCCAGCAGGCCCGGGGAAGGGTTATATGGCTACACCTTC
- | TRBJ2-1 | TRBV16 | - | CASSAGGGEQFF | TGTGCCAGCAGCGCCGGGGGAGGTGAGCAGTTCTTC
- | TRBJ1-2 | TRBV6-4 | - | CASSPAGQGIYGYTF | TGTGCCAGCAGTCCAGCGGGACAAGGGATCTATGGCTACACCTTC
- | TRBJ2-1 | TRBV5-1 | - | CASSLGAASYNEQFF | TGCGCCAGCAGCTTGGGAGCGGCATCCTACAATGAGCAGTTCTTC
TRBD1 | TRBJ2-1 | TRBV30 | - | CAWRRLGQEGNEQFF | TGTGCCTGGAGACGCTTGGGACAGGAAGGCAATGAGCAGTTCTTC
- | TRBJ2-2 | TRBV28 | - | CASSLYTGVNTGELFF | TGTGCCAGCAGTTTATATACGGGGGTCAATACCGGGGAGCTGTTTTTT
- | TRBJ1-2 | TRBV5-1 | - | CASSLQGVGYGYTF | TGCGCCAGCAGCTTACAGGGAGTCGGGTATGGCTACACCTTC
- | TRBJ1-2 | TRBV6-5 | - | CASSREFDSGYTF | TGTGCCAGCAGCCGCGAGTTCGACAGTGGCTACACCTTC
TRBD1 | TRBJ1-2 | TRBV6-5 | - | CASTPTGNYGYTF | TGTGCCAGCACCCCGACAGGGAACTATGGCTACACCTTC
TRBD2 | TRBJ2-2 | TRBV2 | few | CASSVIAGNTGELFF | TGTGCCAGCAGTGTTATAGCGGGTAACACCGGGGAGCTGTTTTTT
TRBD2 | TRBJ2-2 | TRBV25-1 | - | CASSGSGGVTGELFF | TGTGCCAGCAGTGGAAGCGGGGGGGTCACCGGGGAGCTGTTTTTT